The 8 T cell receptor beta chains given below trace back to one sample, sequenced in a study of blood T cell repertoires in COVID-19. Using immunoSEQ multiplex PCR, the repertoire was profiled, and TCRdb retains in-frame clones only, with some absent. The repertoire includes 140,000 to 150,000 clones, 78% of them detected once, and less than 2% sits in the top ten. Sequencing was carried out using peripheral blood. These receptors were obtained from a woman aged 55 to 70 with acute or convalescent COVID-19.

The chain links TRBV7-3 to TRBJ2-1; no clear D gene. Germline lookup yields CDR1 SGHTA and CDR2 FQGTGA. Deletions cut 3 bases from V and 10 bases from J, with 10 bases between. The CDR3 runs 12 residues. Here the CDR3 DNA reads TGTGCCAGCAGCTTCAGAAGTAGCGAGCAGTTCTTC. Translating it yields CASSFRSSEQFF.

This chain uses TRBV10-2 with TRBJ1-2, with D possibly being TRBD1 (5 bases). Germline assignment: CDR1 WSHSY and CDR2 SAAADI. The germline V and J ends were trimmed by 3 bases and 7 bases, with 9 bases remaining between them. The CDR3 extends over 12 amino acids. The CDR3 bases are TGCGCCAGCAGTGACAGGGTGGCTGGCTACACCTTC. Its protein product is CASSDRVAGYTF.

In its sample, this clone was seen a few times. V usage is TRBV7-9 and J usage is TRBJ1-1; 9 bases agree with TRBD1. This CDR3 has 15 residues. The germline CDR1 and CDR2 sequences are SEHNR and FQNEAQ (reference sequence). The V gene end was trimmed by 6 bases and the J gene end by 6 bases; junction bases not matched to a gene: 11. The CDR3 protein is CASRNDQDRGAEAFF. The CDR3 bases are TGTGCCAGCAGGAACGATCAAGACAGGGGGGCTGAAGCTTTCTTT.

J is TRBJ2-3 and V is TRBV7-8, with D maybe TRBD1 (6 bases). The V gene's germline CDR1 is SGHVS and CDR2 FQNEAQ. CDR3 length: 15 residues. Trimming took off 2 bases at V and 10 bases at J, with 19 bases between the two ends. The CDR3 DNA is TGTGCCAGCAGCTTATCAGGGGCCGGAAGGTTGCCGCAGTATTTT. This gives the protein CASSLSGAGRLPQYF.

J is TRBJ1-6 and V is TRBV9, with no clear D. Germline values: CDR1 SGDLS, CDR2 YYNGEE. The CDR3 contains 14 residues. V lost 3 bases and J 10 bases, leaving 14 bases between the germline ends. CDR3: CASSGERPGSPLHF. The CDR3 DNA sequence: TGTGCCAGCAGCGGGGAGCGGCCGGGATCACCCCTCCACTTT.

A single count supports this clone. J is TRBJ1-5 and V is TRBV18; D unclear. There are 15 residues in the CDR3. Germline V lookup: CDR1 KGHSH, CDR2 LQKENI. Trimming shortened V by 2 bases and J by 4 bases, and 12 bases separated the two germline ends. CDR3 DNA sequence: TGTGCCAGCTCACCAATCAGAGGAAATAATCAGCCCCAGCATTTT. This sequence encodes CASSPIRGNNQPQHF.

As DNA, the CDR3 is TGTGCCAGCACTGGAGAGAAGATTGTGAACACTGAAGCTTTCTTT. This translates into CASTGEKIVNTEAFF. The chain employs TRBV28 and TRBJ1-1; D is unclear. In germline, CDR1 is MDHEN, CDR2 SYDVKM. The CDR3 covers 15 residues. Trimming pared 7 bases from V and 0 bases from J, leaving 15 bases between.

This rearrangement joins TRBV3-1 (or the pseudogene TRBV3-2) to TRBJ1-2; 7 nucleotides align to TRBD1. The V gene's germline CDR1 is LGHDT and CDR2 YNNKEL (reference sequence). V was pared by 1 base and J by 5 bases, with 7 bases of the junction left unmatched. The CDR3 is 15 residues long. The CDR3 DNA follows: TGTGCCAGCAGCCAAGGGACAGGTTCGAGGTATGGCTACACCTTC. It yields the protein CASSQGTGSRYGYTF.